These T cell receptor beta chains were read from a single sample in a study of blood T cell repertoires in COVID-19. TCRdb keeps only in-frame clones here, not all; method: immunoSEQ multiplex PCR. The sample gives roughly 100,000 clones, 60% to 85% of which show up once; 7% is in the top ten. Material: peripheral blood. The origin of the receptors is a man between 65 and 80 years old with acute or convalescent COVID-19. CDR3s include the opening cysteine and the closing phenylalanine or tryptophan. Fields, in order: D gene, clone size, J gene, V gene, CDR3 DNA, CDR3 protein. A D gene is named only where the DNA matches it firmly. Some rows mark clone size as missing; the rest say once, few, many or name a class of expanded clone.

TRBD1	-	TRBJ2-3	TRBV7-3	TGTGCCAGCAGCTTGACAGGGGCTGAGGTAGATACGCAGTATTTT	CASSLTGAEVDTQYF
TRBD1	-	TRBJ1-1	TRBV18	TGTGCCAGCTCACAGACAGGGGGCGAAAACACTGAAGCTTTCTTT	CASSQTGGENTEAFF
TRBD2	-	TRBJ2-5	TRBV18	TGTGCCAGCTCAATAACGGGGGGGCCAGAGACCCAGTACTTC	CASSITGGPETQYF
-	-	TRBJ1-1	TRBV12-3/TRBV12-4	TGTGCCAGCAGTTGGACAGCTAACACTGAAGCTTTCTTT	CASSWTANTEAFF
-	-	TRBJ1-1	TRBV10-1	TGCGCCAGCAGTGAGTCGATGGGGGAGGGGATGGATACTACTGAAGCTTTCTTT	CASSESMGEGMDTTEAFF
TRBD2	-	TRBJ2-2	TRBV5-1	TGCGCCAGCAGCTTGGGCCGGGAGGGTCGGACCGGGGAGCTGTTTTTT	CASSLGREGRTGELFF
-	-	TRBJ2-1	TRBV6-5	TGTGCCAGCAGTTACGACGAGGCCAATGAGCAGTTCTTC	CASSYDEANEQFF
TRBD2	-	TRBJ2-3	TRBV7-3	TGTGCCAGCAGCTTAGGGACTAGCGTTACAGATACGCAGTATTTT	CASSLGTSVTDTQYF
-	-	TRBJ1-4	TRBV2	TGTGCCAGCAAAGGGGATGGTGAAAAACTGTTTTTT	CASKGDGEKLFF
TRBD2	-	TRBJ2-1	TRBV10-1	TGCGCCAGCAGTGTATCGTCCGGGAGGGCCGGGAATGAGCAGTTCTTC	CASSVSSGRAGNEQFF
-	once	TRBJ2-7	TRBV27	TGTGCCAGCAGTTTATCGCGGTCATCTGCCTACGAGCAGTACTTC	CASSLSRSSAYEQYF
TRBD1	-	TRBJ2-5	TRBV15	TGTGCCACCAGCAGAGATCGGGACAGGGAGATCACCCAGTACTTC	CATSRDRDREITQYF
-	few	TRBJ1-1	TRBV19	TGTGCCAGTAGTATCTACTCAGGGCGGAACACTGAAGCTTTCTTT	CASSIYSGRNTEAFF
-	few	TRBJ2-2	TRBV19	TGTGCCAGTAGTCTGGGGGCAGGGTCTCTAATTACGAACACCGGGGAGCTGTTTTTT	CASSLGAGSLITNTGELFF
-	-	TRBJ1-1	TRBV24-1	TGTGCCACCAGTGAGCAGGGCAGCACTGAAGCTTTCTTT	CATSEQGSTEAFF
TRBD2	-	TRBJ2-7	TRBV6-5	TGTGCCAGCAGTTCTAGCGGATTCGTAGAGCAGTACTTC	CASSSSGFVEQYF
TRBD1	-	TRBJ2-1	TRBV9	TGTGCCAGCAGCGTCGGGACAGGGGCGTCCAATGAGCAGTTCTTC	CASSVGTGASNEQFF
-	-	TRBJ1-3	TRBV19	TGTGCCAGTAGCGACAGGAGGTCTGGAAACACCATATATTTT	CASSDRRSGNTIYF
-	-	TRBJ1-3	TRBV27	TGTGCCAGCAGTATTGTGACCCTGGGCGGAAACACCATATATTTT	CASSIVTLGGNTIYF
TRBD2	-	TRBJ2-3	TRBV28	TGTGCCAGCAGTTTAGTAGTAGCGGGAGTGAGCACAGATACGCAGTATTTT	CASSLVVAGVSTDTQYF
-	-	TRBJ1-2	TRBV29-1	TGCAGCGTGGGGGACAACGGGAACTATGGCTACACCTTC	CSVGDNGNYGYTF
-	few	TRBJ1-4	TRBV21-1	TGTGCCAGCAGCCCGGGGGGGGTTGGGGAAAAACTGTTTTTT	CASSPGGVGEKLFF
TRBD2	-	TRBJ2-1	TRBV2	TGTGCCAGCAGTCCACTGGGCCGGGCTAGCGGAAACAATGAGCAGTTCTTC	CASSPLGRASGNNEQFF
TRBD1	once	TRBJ2-1	TRBV24-1	TGTGCCACCAGTGCCAGGCGGGGACAGGGCTACAATGAGCAGTTCTTC	CATSARRGQGYNEQFF
TRBD1	-	TRBJ2-4	TRBV4-2	TGTGCCAGCAGCCAAGTCGACAGGGCAGCGGCCAAAAACATTCAGTACTTC	CASSQVDRAAAKNIQYF
TRBD1	once	TRBJ2-3	TRBV2	TGTGCCAGCAGTGAGGCTGTGGCAGGGGGTCTAAGCACAGATACGCAGTATTTT	CASSEAVAGGLSTDTQYF
-	-	TRBJ1-1	TRBV19	TGTGCCAGTAGTATGCAGGGCCAGAACACTGAAGCTTTCTTT	CASSMQGQNTEAFF
-	-	TRBJ2-4	TRBV5-1	TGCGCCAGCCGGGGAACAGGGATTGGGATTCAGTACTTC	CASRGTGIGIQYF
TRBD1	-	TRBJ2-6	TRBV5-4	TGTGCCAGCAGCTCGGGGGGACAGGGTTACTCTGGGGCCAACGTCCTGACTTTC	CASSSGGQGYSGANVLTF
-	-	TRBJ1-1	TRBV18	TGTGCCAGCTCACCAACCGGTTTAGACACTGAAGCTTTCTTT	CASSPTGLDTEAFF
-	-	TRBJ1-2	TRBV5-4	TGTGCCAGCAGCTTAGGAGGGATTGACGGCTATGGCTACACCTTC	CASSLGGIDGYGYTF
-	-	TRBJ2-4	TRBV5-4	TGTGCCAGCAGCTTGGCAGGGGCTGGGAACATTCAGTACTTC	CASSLAGAGNIQYF
-	once	TRBJ2-2	TRBV21-1	TGTGCCAGCAGTTCAGCGGCTGGTTGTGGAGAGCTGTTTTTT	CASSSAAGCGELFF
TRBD1	-	TRBJ2-2	TRBV19	TGTGCCAGTAGTAGACCCGGGACAGGGAGCACCGGGGAGCTGTTTTTT	CASSRPGTGSTGELFF
-	-	TRBJ1-2	TRBV6-5	TGTGCCAGCAGCTATTCGAGCAGGGCCCTGAAGGGCTACACCTTC	CASSYSSRALKGYTF
-	-	TRBJ1-5	TRBV19	TGTGCCAGTAGTATGATGGCAGCGGGGGGTCAGCCCCAGCATTTT	CASSMMAAGGQPQHF
-	-	TRBJ1-2	TRBV28	TGTGCCAGCAGGTCGGGTCCCTATGGCTACACCTTC	CASRSGPYGYTF
-	once	TRBJ1-1	TRBV18	TGTGCCAGCTCAACGACAGTGAACACTGAAGCTTTCTTT	CASSTTVNTEAFF
-	-	TRBJ1-1	TRBV29-1	TGCAGCCCCCGCTCCTATGGGACTATGAACACTGAAGCTTTCTTT	CSPRSYGTMNTEAFF
TRBD1	-	TRBJ1-2	TRBV7-2	TGTGCCAGCAGCCGGGACAGGGGTAACTATGGCTACACCTTC	CASSRDRGNYGYTF
TRBD1	-	TRBJ1-5	TRBV5-5	TGTGCCAGCAGCCCGACAGGGGGACATCAGCCCCAGCATTTT	CASSPTGGHQPQHF
-	-	TRBJ2-1	TRBV7-8	TGTGCCAGCAGCTTTGTAGTGGGACTCTTGAATGAGCAGTTCTTC	CASSFVVGLLNEQFF
-	-	TRBJ1-6	TRBV2	TGTGCCAGCAGAACGGACACGTACTCCTATAATTCACCCCTCCACTTT	CASRTDTYSYNSPLHF
-	-	TRBJ1-6	TRBV2	TGTGCCAGCAGTGAACACATTACTTCACCCCTCCACTTT	CASSEHITSPLHF
TRBD2	-	TRBJ2-1	TRBV10-3	TGTGCCATCAGCGACACGGGACTAGCGGGGGTCGATGAGCAGTTCTTC	CAISDTGLAGVDEQFF
-	few	TRBJ2-3	TRBV5-1	TGCGCCAGCAGCTTGGCCAGGGCGACAAGCACAGATACGCAGTATTTT	CASSLARATSTDTQYF
TRBD1	-	TRBJ1-2	TRBV5-1	TGCGCCAGCAGCTTTCCGGGACAGGGAAAAGGCTACACCTTC	CASSFPGQGKGYTF
TRBD1	-	TRBJ1-2	TRBV18	TGTGCCAGCTCACCATCTACAGGGGGGACCTATGGCTACACCTTC	CASSPSTGGTYGYTF
TRBD1	-	TRBJ1-5	TRBV2	TGTGCCAGCAGTGGCGGACAGGGGGCAGGACAGCCCCAGCATTTT	CASSGGQGAGQPQHF
-	many	TRBJ2-2	TRBV2	TGTGCCAGCAACGGGGACCGAGGGGGCGGGGAGCTGTTTTTT	CASNGDRGGGELFF
-	-	TRBJ2-7	TRBV29-1	TGCAGCGTTGGCCTCAGCTCCTACGAGCAGTACTTC	CSVGLSSYEQYF
-	-	TRBJ1-1	TRBV30	TGTGCCTGGACAATAAGCTCGGCGGCTGAAGCTTTCTTT	CAWTISSAAEAFF
TRBD1	-	TRBJ1-1	TRBV28	TGTGCCAGCAGTCCTCCGGGACAGGTTGAAGCTTTCTTT	CASSPPGQVEAFF
-	-	TRBJ1-3	TRBV15	TGTGCCACCAGCAGAGATCTTCCTACGCCCACAGGCTCTGGAAACACCATATATTTT	CATSRDLPTPTGSGNTIYF
-	-	TRBJ2-3	TRBV5-1	TGCGCCAGCAGCTTGAGTAGCGGCTTTTCAGATACGCAGTATTTT	CASSLSSGFSDTQYF
-	-	TRBJ1-1	TRBV27	TGTGCCAGCAGTTTAGGGGGGTCAGTGAACACTGAAGCTTTCTTT	CASSLGGSVNTEAFF
-	-	TRBJ1-2	TRBV3-1/TRBV3-2	TGTGCCAGCAGCCAAGCGGGGATCGGCGGCTACACCTTC	CASSQAGIGGYTF
TRBD1	few	TRBJ1-1	TRBV3-1/TRBV3-2	TGTGCCAGCAGCCAAGCTCCGGGACAGGGCCGAGCGGAAGCTTTCTTT	CASSQAPGQGRAEAFF